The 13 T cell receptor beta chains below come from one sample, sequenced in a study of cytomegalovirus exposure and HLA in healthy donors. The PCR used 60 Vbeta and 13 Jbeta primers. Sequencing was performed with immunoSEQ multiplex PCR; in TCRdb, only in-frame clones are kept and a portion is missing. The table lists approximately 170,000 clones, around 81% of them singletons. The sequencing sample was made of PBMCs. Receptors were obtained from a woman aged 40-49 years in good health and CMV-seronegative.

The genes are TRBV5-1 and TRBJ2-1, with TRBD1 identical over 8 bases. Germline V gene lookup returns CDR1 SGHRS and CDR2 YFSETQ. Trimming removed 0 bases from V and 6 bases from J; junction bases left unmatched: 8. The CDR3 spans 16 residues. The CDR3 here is CASSLAAHTGGNEQFF. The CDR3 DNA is TGCGCCAGCAGCTTGGCCGCTCATACAGGGGGCAATGAGCAGTTCTTC.

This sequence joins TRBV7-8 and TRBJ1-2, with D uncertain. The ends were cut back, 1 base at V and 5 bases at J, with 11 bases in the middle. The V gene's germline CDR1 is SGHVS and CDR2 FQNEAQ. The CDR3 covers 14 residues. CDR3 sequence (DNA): TGTGCCAGCAGCTTAGGGAGGGCAGATTATGGCTACACCTTC. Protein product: CASSLGRADYGYTF.

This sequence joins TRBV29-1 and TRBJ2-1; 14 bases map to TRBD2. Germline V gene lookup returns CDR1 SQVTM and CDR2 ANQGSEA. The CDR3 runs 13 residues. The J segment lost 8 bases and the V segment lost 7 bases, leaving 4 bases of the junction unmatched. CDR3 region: CSGGTSGSDEQFF. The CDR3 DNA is TGCAGCGGGGGGACTAGCGGGAGCGATGAGCAGTTCTTC.

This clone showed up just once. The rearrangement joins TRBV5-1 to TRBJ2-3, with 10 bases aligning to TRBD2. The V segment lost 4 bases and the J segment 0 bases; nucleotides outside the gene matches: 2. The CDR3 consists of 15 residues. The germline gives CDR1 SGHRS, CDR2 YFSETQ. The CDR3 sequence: CASSATSGSTDTQYF. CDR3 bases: TGCGCCAGCAGCGCGACTAGCGGGAGCACAGATACGCAGTATTTT.

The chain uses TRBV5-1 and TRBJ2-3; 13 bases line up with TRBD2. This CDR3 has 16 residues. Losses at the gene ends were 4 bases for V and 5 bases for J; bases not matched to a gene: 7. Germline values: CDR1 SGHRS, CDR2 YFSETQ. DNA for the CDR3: TGCGCCAGCAGCCCCGGGACTAGCGGGAAGGTAGATACGCAGTATTTT. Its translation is CASSPGTSGKVDTQYF.

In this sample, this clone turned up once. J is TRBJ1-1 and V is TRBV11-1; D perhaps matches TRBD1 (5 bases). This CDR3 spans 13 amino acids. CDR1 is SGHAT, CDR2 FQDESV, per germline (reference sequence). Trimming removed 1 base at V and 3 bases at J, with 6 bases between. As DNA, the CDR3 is TGTGCCAGCAGCTTAGAGACAGACACTGAAGCTTTCTTT. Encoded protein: CASSLETDTEAFF.

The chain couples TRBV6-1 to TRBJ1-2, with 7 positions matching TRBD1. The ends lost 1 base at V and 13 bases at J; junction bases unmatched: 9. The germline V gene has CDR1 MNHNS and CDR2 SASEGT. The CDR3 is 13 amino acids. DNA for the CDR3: TGTGCCAGCAGTGAAGAGGGGGCACAGGGAATCACCTTC. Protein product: CASSEEGAQGITF.

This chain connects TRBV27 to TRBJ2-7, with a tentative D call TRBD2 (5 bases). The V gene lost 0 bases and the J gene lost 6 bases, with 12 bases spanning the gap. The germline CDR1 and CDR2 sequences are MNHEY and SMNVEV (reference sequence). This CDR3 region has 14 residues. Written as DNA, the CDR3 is TGTGCCAGCAGTTTATCGTCTGGAGGAGGCGAGCAGTACTTC. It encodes CASSLSSGGGEQYF.

CDR3 protein: CASPDGPTGNGYTF. The CDR3 region has the DNA TGTGCCTCCCCGGACGGTCCCACGGGGAACGGCTACACCTTC. This chain connects TRBV30 to TRBJ1-2, with no clear D. Germline assignment: CDR1 GTSNPN and CDR2 SVGIG (reference sequence). CDR3 size: 14 residues. Trimming stripped 7 bases from V and 8 bases from J, with 23 bases between.

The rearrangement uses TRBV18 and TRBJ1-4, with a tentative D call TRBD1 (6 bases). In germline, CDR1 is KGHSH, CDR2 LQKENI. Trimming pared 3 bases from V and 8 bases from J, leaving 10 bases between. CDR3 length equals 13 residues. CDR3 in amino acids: CASSPGTTEKLFF. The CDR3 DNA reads TGTGCCAGCTCACCTGGGACAACCGAAAAACTGTTTTTT.

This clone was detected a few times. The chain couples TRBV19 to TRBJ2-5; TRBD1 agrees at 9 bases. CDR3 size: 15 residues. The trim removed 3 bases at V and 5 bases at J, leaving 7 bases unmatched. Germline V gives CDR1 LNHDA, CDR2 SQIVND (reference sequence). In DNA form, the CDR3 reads TGTGCCAGTAGTATCGGACAGGGGATGGGGGAGACCCAGTACTTC. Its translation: CASSIGQGMGETQYF.

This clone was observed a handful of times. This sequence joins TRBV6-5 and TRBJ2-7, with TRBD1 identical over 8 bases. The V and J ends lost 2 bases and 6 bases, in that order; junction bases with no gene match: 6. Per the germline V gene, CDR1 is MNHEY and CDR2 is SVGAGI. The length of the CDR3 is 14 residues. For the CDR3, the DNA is TGTGCCAGCAGTTACAATCAGGGGGCATTCGAGCAGTACTTC. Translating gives CASSYNQGAFEQYF.

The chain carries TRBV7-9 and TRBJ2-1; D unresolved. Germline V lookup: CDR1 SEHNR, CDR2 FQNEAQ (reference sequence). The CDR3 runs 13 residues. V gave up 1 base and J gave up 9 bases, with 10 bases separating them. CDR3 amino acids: CASSLEASPEQFF. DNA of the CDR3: TGTGCCAGCAGCTTAGAGGCTAGTCCTGAGCAGTTCTTC.